This passage covers 27 T cell receptor beta chains from one sample sequenced in a study of blood T cell repertoires in COVID-19. Repertoires were generated with immunoSEQ multiplex PCR, while TCRdb's copy carries only in-frame clones and drops some. The sample holds around 100,000 clones, roughly 80% seen once. The sample comprised peripheral blood. The origin of the receptors is a woman aged 40 to 49 with acute or convalescent COVID-19.

The chain is built from TRBV28 and TRBJ2-2; D may be TRBD1 (7 bases). Trimming pared 5 bases from V and 4 bases from J, leaving 14 bases between. Germline V gene data show CDR1 as MDHEN and CDR2 as SYDVKM. The CDR3 extends over 15 amino acids. CDR3 DNA sequence: TGTGCCAGCAGTCCGCGGGGACAGAGCACCGGGGAGCTGTTTTTT. This sequence encodes CASSPRGQSTGELFF.

The chain couples TRBV5-1 to TRBJ2-1; 9 positions match TRBD2. The CDR3 loop spans 15 amino acids. The J segment lost 4 bases and the V segment lost 4 bases, leaving 6 bases of the junction unmatched. The germline V gene has CDR1 SGHRS and CDR2 YFSETQ. The CDR3 DNA reads TGCGCCAGCAGCATTACTAGCGGGTCATACAATGAGCAGTTCTTC. It specifies CASSITSGSYNEQFF.

CDR3 region: CASSVASTNEKLFF. The CDR3 coding sequence is TGTGCCAGCAGCGTAGCTTCAACTAATGAAAAACTGTTTTTT. The chain employs TRBV9 and TRBJ1-4; unclear D gene. With 0 bases removed from V and 0 bases from J, the gap between germline ends came to 3 bases. The CDR3 is 14 amino acids. CDR1 SGDLS and CDR2 YYNGEE come from the germline V gene.

The chain carries TRBV12-5 and TRBJ1-3, with no clear D. The CDR3 spans 18 residues. The germline CDR1 and CDR2 sequences are LGHNT and FRNRAP. V dropped 7 bases and J dropped 0 bases, with 22 bases sitting between them. The CDR3 DNA reads as TGTGCTAGTGCTTGGATAACCGCGGCCTGGAGCTCTGGAAACACCATATATTTT. It specifies CASAWITAAWSSGNTIYF.

V and J are TRBV19 and TRBJ2-3; TRBD1 matches 9 bases. The CDR3 is made up of 17 amino acids. CDR1 and CDR2 (germline): LNHDA, SQIVND (reference sequence). The junction had 5 bases not matched to a gene; V was cut back by 1 base and J by 0 bases. CDR3 sequence reads: CASSIARTGGSTDTQYF. The CDR3 nucleotides read TGTGCCAGTAGTATAGCCCGAACAGGGGGCAGCACAGATACGCAGTATTTT. The entire variable domain, with the rest obtained from reference TRBV19 and TRBJ2-3, is as follows: DGGITQSPKYLFRKEGQNVTLSCEQNLNHDAMYWYRQDPGQGLRLIYYSQIVNDFQKGDIAEGYSVSREKKESFPLTVTSAQKNPTAFYLCASSIARTGGSTDTQYFGPGTRLTVL.

The V gene is TRBV9, the J gene TRBJ2-5; D is perhaps TRBD2 (5 bases). The V end was cut by 3 bases, the J end by 3 bases, with 9 bases between. Germline CDR1 is SGDLS and CDR2 is YYNGEE. The CDR3 contains 13 residues. The CDR3 sequence is CASSDGLKETQYF. The CDR3 region has the DNA TGTGCCAGCAGCGACGGACTGAAAGAGACCCAGTACTTC. The whole variable domain, filled in from reference TRBV9 and TRBJ2-5, reads DSGVTQTPKHLITATGQRVTLRCSPRSGDLSVYWYQQSLDQGLQFLIQYYNGEERAKGNILERFSAQQFPDLHSELNLSSLELGDSALYFCASSDGLKETQYFGPGTRLLVL.

The J gene is TRBJ1-5, the V gene TRBV24-1, with 9 bases lining up with TRBD1. This CDR3 has 21 residues. Germline values: CDR1 KGHDR, CDR2 SFDVKD. V was clipped by 1 base and J by 4 bases; unmatched bases: 19. The CDR3 loop is CATSDFRGTGRPKDCNQPQHF. The CDR3 region has the DNA TGTGCCACCAGTGATTTCCGCGGGACAGGGCGGCCCAAGGACTGTAATCAGCCCCAGCATTTT.

The V gene is TRBV7-9, the J gene TRBJ2-3; 12 nucleotides align to TRBD2. The germline V gene has CDR1 SEHNR and CDR2 FQNEAQ (reference sequence). The CDR3 covers 16 residues. V lost 3 bases, J lost 5 bases, and 6 bases stayed unmatched. CDR3 in DNA: TGTGCCAGCAGCTTCCGGACTAGCGGGAAGATAGATACGCAGTATTTT. This codes for CASSFRTSGKIDTQYF.

This clone was counted only a few times. The rearrangement uses TRBV19 and TRBJ2-5; D unclear. There are 13 residues in the CDR3. Per germline, CDR1 LNHDA and CDR2 SQIVND (reference sequence). Trimming stripped 4 bases from V and 3 bases from J, with 9 bases between. The DNA of the CDR3 is TGTGCCAGTAGTAGATCAACGGAAGAGACCCAGTACTTC. Its protein product is CASSRSTEETQYF.

The CDR3 reads CASSLTGQGKMGYTF. The CDR3 bases are TGTGCCAGCAGCTTAACGGGACAGGGAAAGATGGGCTACACCTTC. The chain couples TRBV13 to TRBJ1-2; 9 nucleotides align to TRBD1. CDR3 size: 15 residues. V trimming: 2 bases; J trimming: 8 bases; junction bases outside the gene matches: 9. Germline CDR1 and CDR2: PRHDT and FYEKMQ (reference sequence).

This clone showed up just once. The chain employs TRBV7-2 and TRBJ1-6, with D possibly matching TRBD1 (6 bases). CDR1 and CDR2 (germline): SGHTA, FQGNSA. V lost 0 bases, J lost 6 bases, and 9 bases lay in between. The CDR3 is 15 amino acids. The CDR3 loop reads CASSLARGGNSPLHF. The CDR3 coding sequence is TGTGCCAGCAGCTTAGCCAGGGGTGGTAATTCACCCCTCCACTTT.

This rearrangement joins TRBV7-9 to TRBJ2-7; weak D call: TRBD2 (5 bases). V shed 2 bases and J shed 2 bases, with 13 bases lying between them. The CDR3 spans 15 residues. CDR1 is SEHNR, CDR2 FQNEAQ, per germline (reference sequence). The CDR3 spells CASSLFGMGAYEQYF. The DNA for the CDR3 is TGTGCCAGCAGCTTATTCGGTATGGGAGCCTACGAGCAGTACTTC.

The CDR3 DNA follows: TGTGCCAGCACCAAATCGGGGGGTAATCAGCCCCAGCATTTT. This encodes CASTKSGGNQPQHF. The V and J genes are TRBV2 and TRBJ1-5; the D gene is possibly TRBD1 (5 bases). The CDR3 contains 14 residues. Looked up from germline, CDR1 is SNHLY and CDR2 is FYNNEI. V was pared by 7 bases and J by 4 bases, with 14 bases between.

This chain joins TRBV9 and TRBJ2-3; TRBD2 might be the D (6 bases). Germline CDR1 reads SGDLS; CDR2 reads YYNGEE. V lost 0 bases and J lost 1, with 9 bases in between. This CDR3 region has 15 residues. CDR3 DNA: TGTGCCAGCAGCGTAGATCCGGGGGGCACAGATACGCAGTATTTT. Amino acid sequence: CASSVDPGGTDTQYF.

The chain carries TRBV18 and TRBJ2-1; unclear D gene. This CDR3 has 15 residues. Per the germline V gene, CDR1 is KGHSH and CDR2 is LQKENI. Trimming removed 3 bases at V and 2 bases at J, with 11 bases between. The CDR3 loop reads CASSPPMEPYNEQFF. CDR3 coding DNA: TGTGCCAGCTCACCCCCGATGGAGCCCTACAATGAGCAGTTCTTC.

The V call is TRBV2, the J call TRBJ2-7, with 9 bases matching TRBD1. After removal of 6 bases from V and 9 bases from J, the junction contained 3 bases not matched to a gene. The CDR3 runs 11 residues. The germline V gene has CDR1 SNHLY and CDR2 FYNNEI. The CDR3 DNA is TGTGCCAGCAGCGTGGACAGGGGGCAGTACTTC. It is translated as CASSVDRGQYF.

V and J are TRBV11-2 and TRBJ1-2; the match to TRBD1 covers 10 bases. The V gene's germline CDR1 is SGHAT and CDR2 FQNNGV. V gave up 0 bases and J gave up 4 bases; unmatched junction bases: 14. The CDR3 has 19 amino acids. The CDR3 reads CASSLDSRRGQGHSYGYTF. DNA of the CDR3: TGTGCCAGCAGCTTAGATTCCCGAAGGGGACAGGGGCATAGCTATGGCTACACCTTC.

The gene calls are TRBV19 and TRBJ2-1; a weak D match, TRBD1 (7 bases). The ends were cut back, 4 bases at V and 9 bases at J, with 13 bases in the middle. Germline assignment: CDR1 LNHDA and CDR2 SQIVND (reference sequence). This CDR3 is 13 amino acids long. This chain's CDR3 is CASSTNRGGEQFF. The DNA for the CDR3 is TGTGCCAGTAGTACAAACAGGGGAGGTGAGCAGTTCTTC. The full variable domain, its missing parts supplied by reference TRBV19 and TRBJ2-1, is DGGITQSPKYLFRKEGQNVTLSCEQNLNHDAMYWYRQDPGQGLRLIYYSQIVNDFQKGDIAEGYSVSREKKESFPLTVTSAQKNPTAFYLCASSTNRGGEQFFGPGTRLTVL.

CDR3 sequence (DNA): TGCGCCAGCAGTGAGTCTAAGGCAGGGGGGACCGGGGAGCTGTTTTTT. This gives the protein CASSESKAGGTGELFF. The chain has TRBV10-1 and TRBJ2-2; TRBD1 might be the D (7 bases). Trimming removed 0 bases from V and 5 bases from J, with 13 bases in between. The length of the CDR3 is 16 residues. Looked up from germline, CDR1 is WNHNN and CDR2 is SYGVQD (reference sequence).

This clone was picked up a small number of times. V gene TRBV27 combines with J gene TRBJ1-1; tentative D call: TRBD1 (6 bases). The germline V gene encodes CDR1 MNHEY and CDR2 SMNVEV (reference sequence). Between the trimmed V and J ends, which lost 7 bases and 0 bases, there was a span of 12 bases. The CDR3 sequence is 14 residues long. CDR3 protein: CASTTGSMNTEAFF. As DNA, the CDR3 is TGTGCCAGCACCACAGGGTCGATGAACACTGAAGCTTTCTTT.

This chain connects TRBV5-6 to TRBJ2-1; D possibly corresponds to TRBD2 (6 bases). Deletions cut 4 bases from V and 5 bases from J, with 16 bases between. The CDR3 covers 15 residues. CDR1 is SGHDT, CDR2 YYEEEE, per germline. The chain's CDR3 is CASSRWGLPDNEQFF. DNA of the CDR3: TGTGCCAGCAGCCGTTGGGGACTCCCAGACAATGAGCAGTTCTTC.

The chain recombines TRBV7-9 with TRBJ1-5; TRBD1 matches 7 bases. The CDR3 runs 13 residues. V gave up 5 bases and J gave up 6 bases; unmatched junction bases: 4. CDR1 SEHNR and CDR2 FQNEAQ come from the germline V gene (reference sequence). CDR3 bases: TGTGCCAGCAGCCACACAGGGGTTCAGCCCCAGCATTTT. This translates into CASSHTGVQPQHF.

This clone has a handful of counts. The gene calls are TRBV2 and TRBJ1-1; D gene uncertain. CDR1 and CDR2 (germline): SNHLY, FYNNEI. The CDR3 covers 15 residues. The V end was cut by 5 bases, the J end by 1 base, with 14 bases between. DNA of the CDR3: TGTGCCAGCAGTCTTACGCGGGGTGAGAACACTGAAGCTTTCTTT. Protein: CASSLTRGENTEAFF.

The chain couples TRBV5-1 to TRBJ2-3, with 8 bases identical to TRBD2. V shed 1 base, J shed 6 bases, and the junction held 7 bases outside the gene matches. From germline, CDR1 is SGHRS and CDR2 YFSETQ. CDR3 length: 15 amino acids. The CDR3 DNA follows: TGCGCCAGCAGCTTGAGCGGGGGCCAGGGGGATACGCAGTATTTT. This gives the protein CASSLSGGQGDTQYF.

This CDR3 reads CAWSVGKGNWQPQHF. The CDR3 DNA is TGTGCCTGGAGTGTCGGGAAAGGGAATTGGCAGCCCCAGCATTTT. The chain couples TRBV30 to TRBJ1-5; D gene unclear. The V gene lost 0 bases and the J gene lost 7 bases, with 16 bases spanning the gap. The V gene's germline CDR1 is GTSNPN and CDR2 SVGIG (reference sequence). CDR3 length equals 15 residues.

The chain links TRBV30 to TRBJ2-1, with D maybe TRBD1 (6 bases). V was trimmed by 7 bases and J by 4 bases, leaving 11 bases between them. Germline CDR1 reads GTSNPN; CDR2 reads SVGIG (reference sequence). The CDR3 is 12 amino acids. CDR3 region: CASKDRYNEQFF. The CDR3 region has the DNA TGTGCCTCGAAGGACAGATACAATGAGCAGTTCTTC.

The rearrangement uses TRBV29-1 and TRBJ1-2, with a weak D call TRBD1 (5 bases). The V end was cut by 3 bases, the J end by 4 bases, with 9 bases between. CDR1 SQVTM and CDR2 ANQGSEA come from the germline V gene. This CDR3 is built from 12 residues. The CDR3 coding sequence is TGCAGCGTTGATACAGGCGCCTATGGCTACACCTTC. This sequence encodes CSVDTGAYGYTF. Filled out from reference TRBV29-1 and TRBJ1-2, the complete variable domain reads SAVISQKPSRDICQRGTSLTIQCQVDSQVTMMFWYRQQPGQSLTLIATANQGSEATYESGFVIDKFPISRPNLTFSTLTVSNMSPEDSSIYLCSVDTGAYGYTFGSGTRLTVV.